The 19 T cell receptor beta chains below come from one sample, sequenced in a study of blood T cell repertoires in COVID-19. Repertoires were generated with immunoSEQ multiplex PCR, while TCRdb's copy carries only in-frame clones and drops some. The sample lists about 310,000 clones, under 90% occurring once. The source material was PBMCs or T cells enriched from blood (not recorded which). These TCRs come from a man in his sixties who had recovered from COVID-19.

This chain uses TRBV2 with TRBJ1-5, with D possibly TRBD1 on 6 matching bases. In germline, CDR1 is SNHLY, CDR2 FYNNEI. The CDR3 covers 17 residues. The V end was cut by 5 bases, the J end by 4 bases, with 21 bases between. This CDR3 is CASSPSIRGKGNQPQHF. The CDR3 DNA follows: TGTGCCAGCAGTCCATCTATCAGGGGAAAGGGTAATCAGCCCCAGCATTTT.

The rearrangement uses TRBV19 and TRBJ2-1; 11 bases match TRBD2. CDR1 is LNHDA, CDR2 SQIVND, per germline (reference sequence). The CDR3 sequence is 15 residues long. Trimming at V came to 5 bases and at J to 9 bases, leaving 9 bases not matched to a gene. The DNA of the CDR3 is TGTGCCAGTAGTTCGACTAGCGGGGCTAATGGTGAGCAGTTCTTC. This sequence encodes CASSSTSGANGEQFF. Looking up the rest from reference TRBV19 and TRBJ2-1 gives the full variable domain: DGGITQSPKYLFRKEGQNVTLSCEQNLNHDAMYWYRQDPGQGLRLIYYSQIVNDFQKGDIAEGYSVSREKKESFPLTVTSAQKNPTAFYLCASSSTSGANGEQFFGPGTRLTVL.

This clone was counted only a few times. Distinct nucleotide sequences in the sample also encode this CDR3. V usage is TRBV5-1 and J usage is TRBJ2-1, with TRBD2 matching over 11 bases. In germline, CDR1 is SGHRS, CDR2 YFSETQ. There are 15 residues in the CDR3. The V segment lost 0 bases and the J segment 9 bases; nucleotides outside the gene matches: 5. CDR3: CASSLGLAGGGEQFF. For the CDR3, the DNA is TGCGCCAGCAGCTTGGGCCTAGCGGGGGGCGGTGAGCAGTTCTTC.

The CDR3 DNA reads TGTGCCAGCAGCTTTCTACAGGGGTGGAACACCGGGGAGCTGTTTTTT. Translated: CASSFLQGWNTGELFF. The rearrangement uses TRBV5-6 and TRBJ2-2; 7 positions agree with TRBD1. The CDR3 runs 16 residues. The trim removed 2 bases at V and 1 base at J, leaving 5 bases unmatched. Germline CDR1 is SGHDT and CDR2 is YYEEEE. Together with reference TRBV5-6 and TRBJ2-2, the CDR3 gives the full variable domain: DAGVTQSPTHLIKTRGQQVTLRCSPKSGHDTVSWYQQALGQGPQFIFQYYEEEERQRGNFPDRFSGHQFPNYSSELNVNALLLGDSALYLCASSFLQGWNTGELFFGEGSRLTVL.

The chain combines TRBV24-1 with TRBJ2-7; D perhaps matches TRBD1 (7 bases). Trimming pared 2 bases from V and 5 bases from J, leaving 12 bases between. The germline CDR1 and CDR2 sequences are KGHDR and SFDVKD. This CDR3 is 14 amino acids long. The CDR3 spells CATSDWRRGDEQYF. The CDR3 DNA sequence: TGTGCCACCAGTGATTGGCGCAGGGGGGACGAGCAGTACTTC.

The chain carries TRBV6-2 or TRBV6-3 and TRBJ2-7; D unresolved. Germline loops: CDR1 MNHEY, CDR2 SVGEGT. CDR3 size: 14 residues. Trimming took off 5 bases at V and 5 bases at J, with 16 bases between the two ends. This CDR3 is CASSQFGGRDEQYF. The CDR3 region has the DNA TGTGCCAGCAGTCAGTTCGGCGGCCGAGACGAGCAGTACTTC.

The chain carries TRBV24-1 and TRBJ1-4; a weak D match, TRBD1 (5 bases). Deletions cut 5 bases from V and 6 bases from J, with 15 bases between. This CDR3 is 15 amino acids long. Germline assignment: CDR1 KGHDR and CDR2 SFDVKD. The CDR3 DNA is TGTGCCACCAGTGTTTCGACAGTTGTAGATGAAAAACTGTTTTTT. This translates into CATSVSTVVDEKLFF.

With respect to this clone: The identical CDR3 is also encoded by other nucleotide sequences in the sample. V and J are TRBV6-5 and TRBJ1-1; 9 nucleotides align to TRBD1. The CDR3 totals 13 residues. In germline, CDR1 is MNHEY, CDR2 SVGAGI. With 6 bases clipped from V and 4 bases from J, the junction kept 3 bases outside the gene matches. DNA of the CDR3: TGTGCCAGCAGCAGACAGGGGGGCACTGAAGCTTTCTTT. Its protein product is CASSRQGGTEAFF.

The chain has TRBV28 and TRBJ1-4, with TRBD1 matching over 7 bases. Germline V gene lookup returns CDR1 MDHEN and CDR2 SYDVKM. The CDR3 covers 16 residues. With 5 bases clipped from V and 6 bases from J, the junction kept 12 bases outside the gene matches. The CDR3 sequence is CASSAGTGVRDEKLFF. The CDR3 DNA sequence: TGTGCCAGCAGTGCCGGAACAGGGGTACGGGATGAAAAACTGTTTTTT. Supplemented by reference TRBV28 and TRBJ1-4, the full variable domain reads DVKVTQSSRYLVKRTGEKVFLECVQDMDHENMFWYRQDPGLGLRLIYFSYDVKMKEKGDIPEGYSVSREKKERFSLILESASTNQTSMYLCASSAGTGVRDEKLFFGSGTQLSVL.

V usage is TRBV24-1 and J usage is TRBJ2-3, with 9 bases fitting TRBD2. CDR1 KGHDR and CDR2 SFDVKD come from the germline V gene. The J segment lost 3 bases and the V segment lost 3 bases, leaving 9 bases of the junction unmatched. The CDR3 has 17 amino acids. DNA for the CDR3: TGTGCCACCAGTGATGCATTAGCGGGAGACCTTACAGATACGCAGTATTTT. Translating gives CATSDALAGDLTDTQYF.

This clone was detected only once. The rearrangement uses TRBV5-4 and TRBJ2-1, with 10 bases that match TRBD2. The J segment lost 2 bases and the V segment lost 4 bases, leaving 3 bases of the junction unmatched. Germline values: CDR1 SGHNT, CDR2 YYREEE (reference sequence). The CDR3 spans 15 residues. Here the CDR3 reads CASSLTSGAYNEQFF. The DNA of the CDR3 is TGTGCCAGCAGCCTAACTAGCGGGGCCTACAATGAGCAGTTCTTC.

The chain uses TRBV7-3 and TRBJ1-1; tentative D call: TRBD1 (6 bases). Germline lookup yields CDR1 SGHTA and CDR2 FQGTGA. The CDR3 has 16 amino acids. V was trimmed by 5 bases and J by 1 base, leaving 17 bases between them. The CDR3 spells CASSRQTGVGNTEAFF. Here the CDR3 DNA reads TGTGCCAGCAGCCGGCAGACAGGTGTAGGGAACACTGAAGCTTTCTTT.

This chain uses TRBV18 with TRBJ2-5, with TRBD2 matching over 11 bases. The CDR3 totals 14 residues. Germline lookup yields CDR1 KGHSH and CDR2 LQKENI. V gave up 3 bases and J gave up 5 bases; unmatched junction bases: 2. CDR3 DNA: TGTGCCAGCTCACCGGGACTAGCGGAGGAGACCCAGTACTTC. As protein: CASSPGLAEETQYF.

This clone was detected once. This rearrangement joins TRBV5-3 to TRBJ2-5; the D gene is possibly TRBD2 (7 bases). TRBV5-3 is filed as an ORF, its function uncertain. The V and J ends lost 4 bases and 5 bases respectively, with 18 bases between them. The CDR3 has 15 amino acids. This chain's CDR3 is CARSPLGGACETQYF. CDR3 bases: TGTGCCAGAAGCCCTCTTGGGGGGGCGTGTGAGACCCAGTACTTC.

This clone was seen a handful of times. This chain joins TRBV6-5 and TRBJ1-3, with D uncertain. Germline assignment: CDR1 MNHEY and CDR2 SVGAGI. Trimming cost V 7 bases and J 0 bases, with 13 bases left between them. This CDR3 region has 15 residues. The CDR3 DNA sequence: TGTGCCAGCATAAGGAGGGCTTACTCTGGAAACACCATATATTTT. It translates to CASIRRAYSGNTIYF.

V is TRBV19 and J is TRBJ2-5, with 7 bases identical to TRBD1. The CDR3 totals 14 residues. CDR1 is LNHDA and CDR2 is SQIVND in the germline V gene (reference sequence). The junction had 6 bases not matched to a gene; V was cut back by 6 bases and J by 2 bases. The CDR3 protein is CASSLGTAQETQYF. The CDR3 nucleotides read TGTGCCAGTAGCTTGGGGACAGCACAAGAGACCCAGTACTTC. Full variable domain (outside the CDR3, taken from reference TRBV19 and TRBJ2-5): DGGITQSPKYLFRKEGQNVTLSCEQNLNHDAMYWYRQDPGQGLRLIYYSQIVNDFQKGDIAEGYSVSREKKESFPLTVTSAQKNPTAFYLCASSLGTAQETQYFGPGTRLLVL.

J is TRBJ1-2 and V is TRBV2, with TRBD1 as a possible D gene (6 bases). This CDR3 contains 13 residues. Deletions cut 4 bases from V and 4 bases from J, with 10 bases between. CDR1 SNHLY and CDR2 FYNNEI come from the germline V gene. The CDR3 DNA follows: TGTGCCAGCAGTGGTGCCAGGGGCTATGGCTACACCTTC. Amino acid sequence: CASSGARGYGYTF.

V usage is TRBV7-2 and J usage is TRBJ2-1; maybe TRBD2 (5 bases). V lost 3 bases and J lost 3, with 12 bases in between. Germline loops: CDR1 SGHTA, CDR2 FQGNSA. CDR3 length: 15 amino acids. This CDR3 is CASSFRGSYYNEQFF. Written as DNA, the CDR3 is TGTGCCAGCAGCTTCCGGGGTTCGTACTACAATGAGCAGTTCTTC. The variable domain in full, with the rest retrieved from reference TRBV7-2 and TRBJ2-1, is GAGVSQSPSNKVTEKGKDVELRCDPISGHTALYWYRQSLGQGLEFLIYFQGNSAPDKSGLPSDRFSAERTGGSVSTLTIQRTQQEDSAVYLCASSFRGSYYNEQFFGPGTRLTVL.

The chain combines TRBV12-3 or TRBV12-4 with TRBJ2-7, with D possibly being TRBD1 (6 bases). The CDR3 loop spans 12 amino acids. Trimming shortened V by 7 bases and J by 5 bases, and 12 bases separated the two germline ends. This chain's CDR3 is CASTEQGHEQYF. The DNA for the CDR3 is TGTGCCAGCACCGAACAGGGCCACGAGCAGTACTTC.